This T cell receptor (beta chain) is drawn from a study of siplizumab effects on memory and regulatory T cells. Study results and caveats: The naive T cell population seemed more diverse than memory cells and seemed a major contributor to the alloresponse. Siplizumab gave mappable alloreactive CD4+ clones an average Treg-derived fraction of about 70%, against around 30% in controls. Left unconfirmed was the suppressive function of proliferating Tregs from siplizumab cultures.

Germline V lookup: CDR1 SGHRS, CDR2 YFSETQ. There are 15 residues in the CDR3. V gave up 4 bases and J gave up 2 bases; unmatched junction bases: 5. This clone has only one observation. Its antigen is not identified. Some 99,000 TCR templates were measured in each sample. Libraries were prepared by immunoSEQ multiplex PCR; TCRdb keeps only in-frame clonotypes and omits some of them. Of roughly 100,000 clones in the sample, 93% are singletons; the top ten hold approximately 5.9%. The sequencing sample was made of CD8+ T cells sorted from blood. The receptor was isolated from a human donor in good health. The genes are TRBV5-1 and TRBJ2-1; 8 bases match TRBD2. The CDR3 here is CASSPGLGTYNEQFF. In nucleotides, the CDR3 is TGCGCCAGCAGCCCGGGACTAGGAACCTACAATGAGCAGTTCTTC.